One T cell receptor beta chain is described in this entry. Its antigen is unknown. This record belongs to a study of shared clonotypes between healthy human individuals. Study-wide results and caveats: The authors expected sequencing depth to affect clonotype sharing among donors. When naive CD4 clonotypes were compared across several donors, 4% to 5.5% were shared.

TCRdb keeps only in-frame clones here, not all; method: immunoSEQ multiplex PCR. The sample lists roughly 1 million clones, about 76% occurring once. V shed 4 bases and J shed 10 bases, with 11 bases lying between them. This CDR3 comprises 13 residues. Germline values: CDR1 PRHDT, CDR2 FYEKMQ (reference sequence). The clonotype comes from a man aged 18-30 years in good health. The chain carries TRBV13 and TRBJ2-6, with no clear D. Material for sequencing was memory CD4+ T cells sorted from blood. Subset: CD45RA-negative fraction. CDR3 nucleotides: TGTGCCAGCAGCTCGCAACTCGGGAACGTCCTGACTTTC. This translates into CASSSQLGNVLTF.